This TCR beta chain was captured in a study of T cells in narcolepsy. Data came from immunoSEQ multiplex PCR; TCRdb stores just in-frame clones and leaves some out. This sample yields just over 40,000 clones, of which 70% to 90% are seen a single time; roughly 1.3% belongs to the top ten. The sequenced sample was CD45RA- memory CD4+ T cells from PBMCs. This clonotype was sampled from a human donor with narcolepsy.

The DNA for the CDR3 is TGTGCCAGCAGCTTGCCACAGGCGGATACGCAGTATTTT. It is translated as CASSLPQADTQYF. The rearrangement uses TRBV7-2 and TRBJ2-3, with a weak D call TRBD1 (5 bases). CDR1 and CDR2 from the germline V gene are SGHTA and FQGNSA. Trimming cost V 3 bases and J 6 bases, with 10 bases left between them. The CDR3 is made up of 13 amino acids.